A single sample gave rise to the 10 T cell receptor beta chains below, sequenced in a study of blood T cell repertoires in COVID-19 (dated by TCRdb to the early 2020s). Libraries came from the immunoSEQ multiplex PCR assay. Entries here come from immuneACCESS through TCRdb and include only in-frame sequences with V and J called. Some clones fail to appear in such tables; in the studies checked, an unresolved V gene covers under half of the shortfall, and the cause of the remainder is unknown. The table for this sample lists 100,000 to 150,000 clones; about nine tenths of them were counted only once. The ten largest make up roughly 4.7% of the sample. Material: peripheral blood. These TCRs come from a man aged 40-49 years with acute or convalescent COVID-19.

This rearrangement joins TRBV7-8 to TRBJ1-1; TRBD1 matches 7 bases. J lost 4 bases, V lost 4 bases, and 6 bases had no gene match. The CDR3 sequence is 14 residues long. CDR1 SGHVS and CDR2 FQNEAQ come from the germline V gene. CDR3 sequence: CASSSRGSGTEAFF. The CDR3 bases are TGTGCCAGCAGCTCCAGGGGGTCGGGCACTGAAGCTTTCTTT.

The chain recombines TRBV6-5 with TRBJ1-3; a possible D gene is TRBD1 (6 bases). Germline CDR1 MNHEY, CDR2 SVGAGI. Trimming took off 6 bases at V and 1 base at J, with 13 bases between the two ends. The CDR3 extends over 15 amino acids. The CDR3 sequence is CASRTGFGSGNTIYF. CDR3 in DNA: TGTGCCAGCAGAACAGGGTTTGGTTCTGGAAACACCATATATTTT.

The V call is TRBV11-2, the J call TRBJ2-1, with D unclear. The germline V gene has CDR1 SGHAT and CDR2 FQNNGV. Trimming shortened V by 2 bases and J by 7 bases, and 12 bases separated the two germline ends. The CDR3 is 14 residues long. The CDR3 DNA follows: TGTGCCAGCAGCTTACACGGCGGCGAGAATGAGCAGTTCTTC. It translates to CASSLHGGENEQFF.

This chain connects TRBV6-5 to TRBJ1-1, with 10 bases matching TRBD1. Germline loops: CDR1 MNHEY, CDR2 SVGAGI. Germline trimming cut 5 bases from V and 5 bases from J; bases unmatched to any gene: 5. This CDR3 is built from 14 residues. In nucleotides, the CDR3 is TGTGCCAGCAGTCGGGACAGGGGAAATACTGAAGCTTTCTTT. Amino acid sequence: CASSRDRGNTEAFF.

The chain combines TRBV5-1 with TRBJ2-3; D is uncertain. V was trimmed by 4 bases and J by 2 bases, leaving 8 bases between them. Germline CDR1 is SGHRS and CDR2 is YFSETQ. CDR3 length equals 13 residues. The CDR3 protein is CASSTHYTDTQYF. In nucleotides, the CDR3 is TGCGCCAGCAGCACCCACTACACAGATACGCAGTATTTT.

V is TRBV15 and J is TRBJ2-3, with 10 nucleotides matching TRBD2. Germline-derived CDR1 and CDR2 are LNHNV and YYDKDF (reference sequence). The V gene end was trimmed by 3 bases and the J gene end by 2 bases; junction bases not matched to a gene: 5. The CDR3 runs 16 residues. CDR3 residues: CATSRYSGGSTDTQYF. As DNA, the CDR3 is TGTGCCACCAGCAGGTATAGCGGGGGGTCCACAGATACGCAGTATTTT.

This clone was detected only once. J is TRBJ1-6 and V is TRBV6-2 or TRBV6-3; a weak D match, TRBD1 (6 bases). Looked up from germline, CDR1 is MNHEY and CDR2 is SVGEGT. V lost 2 bases, J lost 6 bases, and 11 bases lay in between. The CDR3 is made up of 15 amino acids. The CDR3 DNA reads TGTGCCAGCAGTTACAGGGGGTCTATTAATTCACCCCTCCACTTT. Amino acid sequence: CASSYRGSINSPLHF.

V usage is TRBV7-9 and J usage is TRBJ1-5; 8 bases are shared with TRBD1. Germline CDR1 and CDR2: SEHNR and FQNEAQ (reference sequence). CDR3 length equals 16 residues. Trimming at V came to 1 base and at J to 5 bases, leaving 7 bases not matched to a gene. This chain's CDR3 is CASSLGGLTGDQPQHF. CDR3 DNA sequence: TGTGCCAGCAGCTTAGGTGGCCTGACAGGGGATCAGCCCCAGCATTTT.

The chain links TRBV27 to TRBJ1-2; D may be TRBD1 (6 bases). The V end was cut by 0 bases, the J end by 7 bases, with 12 bases between. This CDR3 spans 14 amino acids. Germline lookup yields CDR1 MNHEY and CDR2 SMNVEV (reference sequence). The CDR3 loop reads CASSLSPGGSGYTF. CDR3 in DNA: TGTGCCAGCAGTTTATCGCCGGGGGGCTCTGGCTACACCTTC.

This clone occurred once. V is TRBV5-5 and J is TRBJ2-1, with 10 bases that match TRBD2. Germline loops: CDR1 SGHKS, CDR2 YYEKEE (reference sequence). With 4 bases clipped from V and 5 bases from J, the junction kept 6 bases outside the gene matches. The CDR3 runs 15 residues. The DNA of the CDR3 is TGTGCCAGCAGCCCGCCTAGCGGGGGACACAATGAGCAGTTCTTC. Its translation: CASSPPSGGHNEQFF.